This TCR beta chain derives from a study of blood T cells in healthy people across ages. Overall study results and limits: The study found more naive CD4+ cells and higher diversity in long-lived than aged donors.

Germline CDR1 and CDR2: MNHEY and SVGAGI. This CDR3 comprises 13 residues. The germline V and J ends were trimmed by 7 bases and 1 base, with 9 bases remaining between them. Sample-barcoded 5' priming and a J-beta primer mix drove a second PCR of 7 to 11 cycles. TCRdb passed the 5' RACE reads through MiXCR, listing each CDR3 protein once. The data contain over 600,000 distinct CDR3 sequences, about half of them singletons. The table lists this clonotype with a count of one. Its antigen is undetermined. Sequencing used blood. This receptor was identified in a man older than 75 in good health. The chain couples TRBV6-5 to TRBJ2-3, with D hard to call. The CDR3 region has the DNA TGTGCCAGCACCCCAACTGGCACAGATACGCAGTATTTT. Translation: CASTPTGTDTQYF.